A single T cell receptor beta chain is shown here with its context. Its antigen is not identified. The sample originates from a study of T-cell reconstitution after alpha-beta-depleted transplantation in children. Study conclusions and caveats: Diversity and T-cell counts at one year after transplant derived mostly from new T cells. Reports say that about two months after transplant, the alpha-beta T cells came out of several hundred graft clones that had expanded.

As it was prepared, the TCRbeta library received unique molecular identifiers. TCRdb redid the calling of the PCR reads with MiXCR, one entry per CDR3 protein. The sample has about 200,000 distinct CDR3 sequences, 6.6% seen once; the top ten hold just over 5.5%. The origin of this receptor is a boy aged 2 to 9 with acute lymphoblastic leukemia, due to receive a stem cell transplant. The specimen comprised PBMCs, sampled before TCRalphabeta/CD19-depleted stem cell transplant.

The DNA of the CDR3 is TGTGCCAGCAGTAAGACAGGGAGGGAGACCCAGTACTTC. This gives the protein CASSKTGRETQYF. The J gene is TRBJ2-5, the V gene TRBV6-6; a weak D match, TRBD1 (7 bases). Trimming stripped 5 bases from V and 5 bases from J, with 12 bases between. The CDR3 runs to 13 residues. Germline V gene sequence: CDR1 MNHNY, CDR2 SVGAGI (reference sequence).